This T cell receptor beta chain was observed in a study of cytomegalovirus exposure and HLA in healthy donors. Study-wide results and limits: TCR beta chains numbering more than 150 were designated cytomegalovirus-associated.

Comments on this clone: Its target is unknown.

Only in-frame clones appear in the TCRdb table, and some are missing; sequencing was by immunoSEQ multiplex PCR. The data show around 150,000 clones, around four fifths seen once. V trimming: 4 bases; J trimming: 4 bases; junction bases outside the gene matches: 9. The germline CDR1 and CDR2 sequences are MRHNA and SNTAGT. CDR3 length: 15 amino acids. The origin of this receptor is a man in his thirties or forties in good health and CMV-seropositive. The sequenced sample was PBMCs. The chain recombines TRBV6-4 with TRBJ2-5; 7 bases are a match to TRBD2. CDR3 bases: TGTGCCAGCAGTGCCAAGCGGGGCCCAAGAGAGACCCAGTACTTC. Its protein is CASSAKRGPRETQYF.